The 15 T cell receptor beta chains in this list originate from one sample, sequenced in a study of blood T cell repertoires in COVID-19 (dated by TCRdb to 2019 to 2021). To prepare the library, the immunoSEQ multiplex PCR assay was applied. This is the immuneACCESS table as TCRdb keeps it, with only in-frame sequences that have V and J called. A part of the clones is gone; compared with another copy, unresolved V genes explain less than half, and the rest is unexplained. The table for this sample lists 200,000 to 250,000 clones; around 87% of them were counted only once. Together, the top ten hold 6% to 9% of the sample. Sequenced: peripheral blood. The receptors originated from an older woman with active or convalescent COVID-19.

The chain carries TRBV10-3 and TRBJ1-4; D ambiguous. The CDR3 totals 15 residues. CDR1 ENHRY and CDR2 SYGVKD come from the germline V gene. Trimming took off 6 bases at V and 4 bases at J, with 15 bases between the two ends. CDR3 sequence (DNA): TGTGCCATCAGGGCGGAGGGAGGATATAATGAAAAACTGTTTTTT. Translation: CAIRAEGGYNEKLFF.

The V call is TRBV9, the J call TRBJ2-1, with no clear D. The length of the CDR3 is 14 residues. Between the trimmed V and J ends, which lost 4 bases and 6 bases, there was a span of 14 bases. Germline loops: CDR1 SGDLS, CDR2 YYNGEE. DNA of the CDR3: TGTGCCAGCAGCCGCCAGATTCCCACCAATGAGCAGTTCTTC. This gives the protein CASSRQIPTNEQFF.

The genes are TRBV7-9 and TRBJ1-2; 7 bases agree with TRBD1. The V segment lost 5 bases and the J segment 8 bases; nucleotides outside the gene matches: 8. The V gene's germline CDR1 is SEHNR and CDR2 FQNEAQ (reference sequence). The CDR3 loop spans 13 amino acids. This CDR3 is CASSQTGLIGYTF. The CDR3 DNA sequence: TGTGCCAGCAGCCAGACAGGGTTAATCGGCTACACCTTC.

V is TRBV19 and J is TRBJ1-4; 9 bases fit TRBD1. Germline CDR1 and CDR2: LNHDA and SQIVND (reference sequence). With 5 bases clipped from V and 7 bases from J, the junction kept 5 bases outside the gene matches. The CDR3 is made up of 14 amino acids. The CDR3 DNA reads TGTGCCAGTAGTGAGGGGACAGGGAGTGAAAAACTGTTTTTT. Translating gives CASSEGTGSEKLFF.

This clone was observed once. V gene TRBV9 combines with J gene TRBJ2-5; 9 nucleotides match TRBD1. Unmatched junction bases numbered 5, after V lost 3 bases and J lost 2 bases. CDR3 length equals 15 residues. Germline lookup yields CDR1 SGDLS and CDR2 YYNGEE. Written as DNA, the CDR3 is TGTGCCAGCAGCGCCCGGGACAGGGCTCAAGAGACCCAGTACTTC. It yields the protein CASSARDRAQETQYF.

V is TRBV20-1 and J is TRBJ2-4; possible D gene TRBD1, 6 bases. This CDR3 region has 14 residues. Trimming took 3 bases from V and 9 from J, leaving 18 bases between them. The germline gives CDR1 DFQATT, CDR2 SNEGSKA (reference sequence). The CDR3 loop is CSASQGMGSVIQYF. As DNA, the CDR3 is TGCAGTGCTAGTCAGGGGATGGGCAGCGTCATTCAGTACTTC.

The V and J genes are TRBV9 and TRBJ1-3; D is unclear. Germline lookup yields CDR1 SGDLS and CDR2 YYNGEE. V was trimmed by 0 bases and J by 3 bases, leaving 4 bases between them. This CDR3 is built from 13 residues. The CDR3, as DNA: TGTGCCAGCAGCGTAGCAGTTGGAAACACCATATATTTT. Translated, it gives CASSVAVGNTIYF.

V is TRBV4-2 and J is TRBJ2-1; TRBD2 agrees at 8 bases. V lost 4 bases, J lost 0 bases, and 8 bases stayed unmatched. There are 17 residues in the CDR3. Germline CDR1 LGHNA, CDR2 YNFKEQ. The CDR3 DNA reads TGTGCCAGCAGCCGAATTCCGGGAGGGAGCTCCTACAATGAGCAGTTCTTC. Its protein is CASSRIPGGSSYNEQFF.

The V gene is TRBV7-2, the J gene TRBJ2-7; TRBD2 matches at 9 bases. Germline CDR1 SGHTA, CDR2 FQGNSA. CDR3 length equals 15 residues. Trimming at V came to 5 bases and at J to 5 bases, leaving 10 bases not matched to a gene. Here the CDR3 DNA reads TGTGCCAGCAGCCCCCTGGAGCGGGGGGCGGACGAGCAGTACTTC. This sequence encodes CASSPLERGADEQYF.

This rearrangement joins TRBV24-1 to TRBJ2-1; 7 bases align to TRBD2. Germline assignment: CDR1 KGHDR and CDR2 SFDVKD. This CDR3 is 15 amino acids long. V lost 1 base to trimming and J lost 7 bases; unmatched junction nucleotides: 6. As DNA, the CDR3 is TGTGCCACCAGTGATTTAGCGGGGAGGGAAAATGAGCAGTTCTTC. Translated, it gives CATSDLAGRENEQFF.

The chain combines TRBV24-1 with TRBJ2-2, with D maybe TRBD2 (5 bases). The CDR3 has 13 amino acids. Germline-derived CDR1 and CDR2 are KGHDR and SFDVKD. V dropped 10 bases and J dropped 4 bases, with 12 bases sitting between them. In nucleotides, the CDR3 is TGTGCCACTAAGCCGGGGAGCACCGGGGAGCTGTTTTTT. Translation gives CATKPGSTGELFF.

This clone was seen only a few times. The genes are TRBV18 and TRBJ2-7, with TRBD1 matching 7 bases. J was trimmed by 3 bases and V by 3 bases; bases with no gene match: 8. Germline CDR1 KGHSH, CDR2 LQKENI. CDR3 length: 15 residues. This CDR3 is CASSPPTGILYEQYF. DNA of the CDR3: TGTGCCAGCTCACCCCCGACAGGGATCCTCTACGAGCAGTACTTC.

The chain is built from TRBV5-8 and TRBJ2-7; perhaps TRBD1 as D (6 bases). Germline V gene data show CDR1 as SGHTS and CDR2 as YDEGEE. The CDR3 totals 15 residues. Trimming left V 4 bases short and J 0 bases short, with 14 bases between. CDR3 bases: TGTGCCAGCAGCCCGGTGGACAGTAGCTCCTACGAGCAGTACTTC. This sequence encodes CASSPVDSSSYEQYF.

The rearrangement uses TRBV2 and TRBJ2-7; D is perhaps TRBD1 (6 bases). The V end was cut by 1 base, the J end by 2 bases, with 12 bases between. The CDR3 sequence is 15 residues long. Germline V gene data show CDR1 as SNHLY and CDR2 as FYNNEI. CDR3 in DNA: TGTGCCAGCAGTGAAGAGGGGACACGAACCTACGAGCAGTACTTC. It encodes CASSEEGTRTYEQYF.

This chain uses TRBV4-1 with TRBJ1-3; D is perhaps TRBD1 (6 bases). V lost 4 bases and J lost 0, with 13 bases in between. CDR1 is MGHRA, CDR2 YSYEKL, per germline. This CDR3 has 16 residues. The CDR3 DNA is TGCGCCAGCAGCCCTAGGGGGAGCTTCTCTGGAAACACCATATATTTT. Residues: CASSPRGSFSGNTIYF.